One sample yielded the 18 T cell receptor beta chains listed below, sequenced in a study of blood T cell repertoires in COVID-19. Assay: immunoSEQ multiplex PCR; the TCRdb copy retains only in-frame clones and omits some. The repertoire holds about 300,000 clones, about nine tenths seen once, with about 4.2% in the top ten. Sequencing was performed on PBMCs or T cells enriched from blood (not recorded which). These receptors all come from a man between 25 and 39 years old who had recovered from COVID-19.

This clone came up once. The chain employs TRBV2 and TRBJ2-5; TRBD1 matches 7 bases. Germline CDR1 SNHLY, CDR2 FYNNEI. The CDR3 contains 15 residues. V lost 10 bases, J lost 5 bases, and 16 bases stayed unmatched. This CDR3 is CANGKTGNLGETQYF. DNA for the CDR3: TGTGCCAACGGAAAGACAGGGAACCTTGGGGAGACCCAGTACTTC.

This clone was counted once. The chain carries TRBV28 and TRBJ2-3; weak D call: TRBD2 (7 bases). The CDR3 has 15 amino acids. Germline V lookup: CDR1 MDHEN, CDR2 SYDVKM. V was pared by 3 bases and J by 0 bases, with 10 bases between. The CDR3 DNA reads TGTGCCAGCAGTTTGGGGGGGGCGAGCACAGATACGCAGTATTTT. Protein: CASSLGGASTDTQYF.

The chain employs TRBV5-5 and TRBJ1-1; 11 bases fit TRBD1. The germline gives CDR1 SGHKS, CDR2 YYEKEE (reference sequence). Germline trimming cut 3 bases from V and 4 bases from J; bases unmatched to any gene: 17. CDR3 length equals 19 residues. The DNA of the CDR3 is TGTGCCAGCAGCTCGTCCAGACTCGGGACAGGGGGAAGGGGCACTGAAGCTTTCTTT. The encoded protein is CASSSSRLGTGGRGTEAFF.

This clone has a handful of counts. This chain joins TRBV28 and TRBJ2-6; 8 bases line up with TRBD1. V shed 4 bases and J 3 bases; nucleotides not matched to a gene: 2. The CDR3 runs 15 residues. Germline V gene lookup returns CDR1 MDHEN and CDR2 SYDVKM. This chain's CDR3 is CASSSQGGGANVLTF. Here the CDR3 DNA reads TGTGCCAGCAGTTCACAGGGGGGTGGGGCCAACGTCCTGACTTTC.

This chain joins TRBV28 and TRBJ1-2; maybe TRBD1 (5 bases). This CDR3 has 13 amino acids. Trimming shortened V by 5 bases and J by 0 bases, and 7 bases separated the two germline ends. From germline, CDR1 is MDHEN and CDR2 SYDVKM. CDR3 DNA: TGTGCCAGCAGTGAGACAGCTAACTATGGCTACACCTTC. It is translated as CASSETANYGYTF.

The rearrangement links TRBV5-1 to TRBJ2-7; no definite D call. The ends were cut back, 0 bases at V and 0 bases at J, with 10 bases in the middle. The CDR3 has 15 amino acids. The germline V gene encodes CDR1 SGHRS and CDR2 YFSETQ. This CDR3 is CASSLVRNLSYEQYF. CDR3 bases: TGCGCCAGCAGCTTGGTGAGGAATCTCTCCTACGAGCAGTACTTC. Using reference TRBV5-1 and TRBJ2-7 for the parts outside the CDR3, the full variable domain is KAGVTQTPRYLIKTRGQQVTLSCSPISGHRSVSWYQQTPGQGLQFLFEYFSETQRNKGNFPGRFSGRQFSNSRSEMNVSTLELGDSALYLCASSLVRNLSYEQYFGPGTRLTVT.

The CDR3 protein is CASSLLMDGGKPQHF. The CDR3 DNA sequence: TGCGCCAGCAGCCTATTAATGGACGGGGGGAAGCCCCAGCATTTT. V is TRBV4-1 and J is TRBJ1-5, with D possibly matching TRBD1 (5 bases). The germline V gene encodes CDR1 MGHRA and CDR2 YSYEKL. The V and J ends lost 4 bases and 8 bases respectively, with 18 bases between them. The CDR3 runs 15 residues.

The chain joins TRBV5-6 to TRBJ1-2; D unclear. With 2 bases removed from V and 7 bases from J, the gap between germline ends came to 6 bases. This CDR3 region has 11 residues. CDR1 is SGHDT, CDR2 YYEEEE, per germline. The CDR3 region is CASSFSSGYTF. DNA for the CDR3: TGTGCCAGCAGCTTTAGCAGTGGCTACACCTTC.

The V call is TRBV9, the J call TRBJ1-3; D unresolved. Germline V lookup: CDR1 SGDLS, CDR2 YYNGEE. The CDR3 covers 12 residues. V gave up 3 bases and J gave up 7 bases, with 8 bases separating them. CDR3 protein: CASSAPRNTIYF. DNA for the CDR3: TGTGCCAGCAGCGCCCCGAGGAACACCATATATTTT.

The CDR3 nucleotides read TGTGCTAGTCGAGGCAACCAAGAGACCCAGTACTTC. Translation: CASRGNQETQYF. The V and J genes are TRBV12-5 and TRBJ2-5; D remains ambiguous. The germline V gene encodes CDR1 LGHNT and CDR2 FRNRAP. CDR3 length equals 12 residues. Trimming stripped 8 bases from V and 0 bases from J, with 7 bases between.

CDR3 nucleotide sequence: TGTGCCAGCACCACCGGTCCTTACTATGGCTACACCTTC. As protein: CASTTGPYYGYTF. This chain joins TRBV6-5 and TRBJ1-2; D is uncertain. This CDR3 is 13 amino acids long. Looked up from germline, CDR1 is MNHEY and CDR2 is SVGAGI. V was shortened by 7 bases and J by 3 bases, with 12 bases between the two germline ends.

The rearrangement links TRBV5-1 to TRBJ2-5; D not resolved. This CDR3 contains 12 residues. Trimming took 5 bases from V and 4 from J, leaving 9 bases between them. Germline CDR1 SGHRS, CDR2 YFSETQ. Here the CDR3 reads CASSQLGETQYF. In DNA, the CDR3 is TGCGCCAGCAGTCAGCTAGGAGAGACCCAGTACTTC. Drawing the rest from reference TRBV5-1 and TRBJ2-5, the complete variable domain is KAGVTQTPRYLIKTRGQQVTLSCSPISGHRSVSWYQQTPGQGLQFLFEYFSETQRNKGNFPGRFSGRQFSNSRSEMNVSTLELGDSALYLCASSQLGETQYFGPGTRLLVL.

This rearrangement joins TRBV7-2 to TRBJ2-5, with D maybe TRBD2 (5 bases). Trimming removed 2 bases from V and 5 bases from J, with 15 bases in between. This CDR3 has 15 amino acids. Germline V gene lookup returns CDR1 SGHTA and CDR2 FQGNSA. In DNA form, the CDR3 reads TGTGCCAGCAGCTTAACGTTTTGGGGAGCGGAGACCCAGTACTTC. It translates to CASSLTFWGAETQYF.

CDR3 amino acids: CASTFSGRAWNEQFF. The CDR3 bases are TGTGCCAGCACCTTCAGCGGGAGGGCCTGGAATGAGCAGTTCTTC. The V call is TRBV11-3, the J call TRBJ2-1, with 10 bases aligning to TRBD2. CDR1 is SGHNT and CDR2 is YENEEA in the germline V gene. Trimming cost V 7 bases and J 7 bases; bases outside gene matches: 10. The CDR3 length is 15 residues.

The J gene is TRBJ1-1, the V gene TRBV2; D is ambiguous. This CDR3 region has 11 residues. Germline V gene data show CDR1 as SNHLY and CDR2 as FYNNEI. Trimming took off 3 bases at V and 10 bases at J, with 9 bases between the two ends. The CDR3 here is CASSDTAGAFF. CDR3 bases: TGTGCCAGCAGTGATACCGCGGGAGCTTTCTTT.

This rearrangement joins TRBV9 to TRBJ1-1; TRBD1 agrees at 7 bases. V was pared by 2 bases and J by 3 bases, with 4 bases of the junction left unmatched. Germline loops: CDR1 SGDLS, CDR2 YYNGEE. The CDR3 spans 14 residues. The CDR3: CASSVRQGHTEAFF. The CDR3 DNA is TGTGCCAGCAGCGTGAGACAGGGTCACACTGAAGCTTTCTTT.

The chain has TRBV29-1 and TRBJ1-4, with 9 positions matching TRBD1. CDR1 and CDR2 from the germline V gene are SQVTM and ANQGSEA. The CDR3 has 13 residues. The chain's CDR3 is CSIEQGAGEKLFF. Here the CDR3 DNA reads TGCAGTATAGAACAGGGGGCGGGAGAAAAACTGTTTTTT.

CDR3 nucleotides: TGTGCCAGCAGCCCCACCGGGACTAGCGGGTTCAATGAGCAGTTCTTC. Amino acid sequence: CASSPTGTSGFNEQFF. The chain links TRBV11-1 to TRBJ2-1; 12 bases fit TRBD2. This CDR3 comprises 16 residues. Germline V gene sequence: CDR1 SGHAT, CDR2 FQDESV (reference sequence). Trimming at V came to 5 bases and at J to 6 bases, leaving 8 bases not matched to a gene.